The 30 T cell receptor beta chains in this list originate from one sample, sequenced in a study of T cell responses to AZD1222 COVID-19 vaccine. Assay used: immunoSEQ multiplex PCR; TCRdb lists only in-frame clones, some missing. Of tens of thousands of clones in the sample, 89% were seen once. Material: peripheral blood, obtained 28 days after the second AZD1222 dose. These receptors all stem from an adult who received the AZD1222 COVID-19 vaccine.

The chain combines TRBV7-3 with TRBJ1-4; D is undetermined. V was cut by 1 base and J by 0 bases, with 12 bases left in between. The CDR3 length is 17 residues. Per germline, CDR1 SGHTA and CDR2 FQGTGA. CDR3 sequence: CASSLKRVTATNEKLFF. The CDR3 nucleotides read TGTGCCAGCAGCTTAAAGAGGGTAACTGCAACTAATGAAAAACTGTTTTTT.

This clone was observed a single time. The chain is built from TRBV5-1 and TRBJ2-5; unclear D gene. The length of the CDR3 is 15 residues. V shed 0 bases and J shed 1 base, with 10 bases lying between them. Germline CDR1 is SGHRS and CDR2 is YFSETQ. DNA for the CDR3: TGCGCCAGCAGCTTGGGTACTCTGCCCCAAGAGACCCAGTACTTC. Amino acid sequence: CASSLGTLPQETQYF.

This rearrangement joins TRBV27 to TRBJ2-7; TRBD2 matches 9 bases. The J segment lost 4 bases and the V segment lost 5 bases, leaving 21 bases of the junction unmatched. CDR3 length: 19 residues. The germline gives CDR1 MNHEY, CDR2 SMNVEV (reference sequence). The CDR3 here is CASSPHRASGIEGVYEQYV. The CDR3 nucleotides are TGTGCCAGCAGTCCCCACCGGGCTAGCGGGATAGAGGGGGTTTACGAGCAGTACGTC.

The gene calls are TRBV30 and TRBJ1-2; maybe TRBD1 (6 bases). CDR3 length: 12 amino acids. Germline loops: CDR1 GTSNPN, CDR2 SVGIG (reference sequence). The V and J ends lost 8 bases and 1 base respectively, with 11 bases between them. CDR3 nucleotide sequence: TGTGCCGGGACATCTCATAACTATGGCTACACCTTC. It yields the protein CAGTSHNYGYTF.

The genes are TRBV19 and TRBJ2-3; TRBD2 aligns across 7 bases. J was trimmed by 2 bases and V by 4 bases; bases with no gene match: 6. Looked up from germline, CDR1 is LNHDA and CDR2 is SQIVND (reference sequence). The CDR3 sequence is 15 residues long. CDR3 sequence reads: CASSTPSGITDTQYF. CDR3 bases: TGTGCCAGTAGTACTCCCAGCGGGATCACAGATACGCAGTATTTT.

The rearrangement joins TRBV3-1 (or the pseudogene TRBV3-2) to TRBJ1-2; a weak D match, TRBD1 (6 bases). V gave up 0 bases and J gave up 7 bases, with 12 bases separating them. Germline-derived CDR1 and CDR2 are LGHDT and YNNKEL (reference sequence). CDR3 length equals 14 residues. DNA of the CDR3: TGTGCCAGCAGCCAAGATTTTCGAGGGGGTGGCTACACCTTC. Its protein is CASSQDFRGGGYTF.

The CDR3 protein is CASSQHSEPTDTQYF. The CDR3 DNA reads as TGCGCCAGCAGCCAACACAGTGAACCCACAGATACGCAGTATTTT. The J gene is TRBJ2-3, the V gene TRBV4-3; D uncertain. The germline CDR1 and CDR2 sequences are LGHNA and YSLEER. V was trimmed by 2 bases and J by 2 bases, leaving 11 bases between them. CDR3 length: 15 residues.

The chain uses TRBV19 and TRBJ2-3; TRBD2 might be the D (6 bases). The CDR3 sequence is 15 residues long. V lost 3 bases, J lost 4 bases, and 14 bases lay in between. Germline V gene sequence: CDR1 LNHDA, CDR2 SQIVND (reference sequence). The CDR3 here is CASSMLAWAADTQYF. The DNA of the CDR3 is TGTGCCAGTAGTATGCTAGCGTGGGCGGCAGATACGCAGTATTTT.

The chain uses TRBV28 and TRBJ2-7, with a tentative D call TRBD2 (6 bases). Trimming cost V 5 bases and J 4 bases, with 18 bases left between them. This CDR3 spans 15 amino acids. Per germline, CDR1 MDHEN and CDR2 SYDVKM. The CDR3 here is CASSPSGTYIYEQYF. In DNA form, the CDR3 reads TGTGCCAGCAGTCCCTCGGGGACTTACATTTACGAGCAGTACTTC.

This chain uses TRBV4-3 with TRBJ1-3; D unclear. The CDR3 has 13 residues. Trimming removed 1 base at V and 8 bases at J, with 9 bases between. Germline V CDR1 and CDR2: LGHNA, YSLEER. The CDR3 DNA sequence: TGCGCCAGCAGCCAAGTCGAGGGTCACACCATATATTTT. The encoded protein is CASSQVEGHTIYF.

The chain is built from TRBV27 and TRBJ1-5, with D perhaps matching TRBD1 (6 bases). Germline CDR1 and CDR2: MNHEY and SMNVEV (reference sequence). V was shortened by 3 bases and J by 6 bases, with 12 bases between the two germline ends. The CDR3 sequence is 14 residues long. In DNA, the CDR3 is TGTGCCAGCAGTTTCGGGGGGGCGAGTCAGCCCCAGCATTTT. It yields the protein CASSFGGASQPQHF.

CDR3 residues: CSVTVSGNTIYF. The CDR3 region has the DNA TGCAGCGTCACAGTCTCTGGAAACACCATATATTTT. The chain employs TRBV29-1 and TRBJ1-3, with no clear D. This CDR3 region has 12 residues. V was shortened by 6 bases and J by 0 bases, with 6 bases between the two germline ends. Looked up from germline, CDR1 is SQVTM and CDR2 is ANQGSEA.

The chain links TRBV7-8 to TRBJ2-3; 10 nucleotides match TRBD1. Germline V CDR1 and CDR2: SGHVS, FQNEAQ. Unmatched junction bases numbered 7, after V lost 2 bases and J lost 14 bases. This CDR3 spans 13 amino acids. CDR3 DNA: TGTGCCAGCAGCTTACGGATGGACAGGGGGATGTATTTT. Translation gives CASSLRMDRGMYF.

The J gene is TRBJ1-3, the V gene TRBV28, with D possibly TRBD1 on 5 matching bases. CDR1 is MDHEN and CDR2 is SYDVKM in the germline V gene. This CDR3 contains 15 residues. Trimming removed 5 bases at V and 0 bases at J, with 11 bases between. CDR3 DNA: TGTGCCAGCAGTCGGGGGGTTGACTCTGGAAACACCATATATTTT. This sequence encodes CASSRGVDSGNTIYF.

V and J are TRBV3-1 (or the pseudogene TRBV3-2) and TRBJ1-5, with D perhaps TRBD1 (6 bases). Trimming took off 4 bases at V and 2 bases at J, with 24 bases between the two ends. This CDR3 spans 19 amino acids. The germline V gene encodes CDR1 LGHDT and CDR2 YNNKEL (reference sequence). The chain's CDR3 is CASSPFQRQAQKGNQPQHF. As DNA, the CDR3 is TGTGCCAGCAGCCCCTTTCAACGACAGGCCCAAAAGGGCAATCAGCCCCAGCATTTT.

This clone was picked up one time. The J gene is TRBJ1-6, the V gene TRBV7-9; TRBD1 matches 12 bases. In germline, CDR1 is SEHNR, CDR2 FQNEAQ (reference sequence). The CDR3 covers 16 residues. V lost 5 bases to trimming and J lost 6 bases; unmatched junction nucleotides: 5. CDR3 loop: CASSARDRGPNSPLHF. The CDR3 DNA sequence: TGTGCCAGCAGCGCCCGGGACAGGGGGCCTAATTCACCCCTCCACTTT.

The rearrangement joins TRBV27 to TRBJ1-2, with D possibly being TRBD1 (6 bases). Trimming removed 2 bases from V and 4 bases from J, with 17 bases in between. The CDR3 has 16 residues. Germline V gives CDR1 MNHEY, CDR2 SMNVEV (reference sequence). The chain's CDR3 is CASSLRWSGAPYGYTF. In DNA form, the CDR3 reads TGTGCCAGCAGTTTAAGGTGGTCAGGGGCTCCCTATGGCTACACCTTC.

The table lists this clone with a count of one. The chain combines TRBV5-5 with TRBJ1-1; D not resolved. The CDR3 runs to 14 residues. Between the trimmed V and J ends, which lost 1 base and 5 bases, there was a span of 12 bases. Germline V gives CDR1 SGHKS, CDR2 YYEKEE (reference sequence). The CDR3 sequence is CASSLFPWGTEAFF. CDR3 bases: TGTGCCAGCAGCTTGTTTCCATGGGGAACTGAAGCTTTCTTT.

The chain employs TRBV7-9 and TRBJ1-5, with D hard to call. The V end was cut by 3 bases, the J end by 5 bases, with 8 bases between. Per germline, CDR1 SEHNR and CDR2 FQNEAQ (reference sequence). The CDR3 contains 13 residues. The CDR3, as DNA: TGTGCCAGCAGCTTGTGGGGAGATCAGCCCCAGCATTTT. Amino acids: CASSLWGDQPQHF.

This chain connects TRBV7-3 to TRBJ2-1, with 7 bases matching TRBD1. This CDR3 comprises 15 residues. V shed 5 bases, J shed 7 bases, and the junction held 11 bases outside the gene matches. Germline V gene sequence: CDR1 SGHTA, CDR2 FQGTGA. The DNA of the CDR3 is TGTGCCAGCAGCGCCCGACAGGGCTGGTATAATGAGCAGTTCTTC. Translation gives CASSARQGWYNEQFF.

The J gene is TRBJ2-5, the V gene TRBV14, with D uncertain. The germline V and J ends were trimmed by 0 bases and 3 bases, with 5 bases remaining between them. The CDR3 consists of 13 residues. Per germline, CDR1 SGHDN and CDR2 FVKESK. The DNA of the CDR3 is TGTGCCAGCAGCCAAGATTTGGAAGAGACCCAGTACTTC. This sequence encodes CASSQDLEETQYF.

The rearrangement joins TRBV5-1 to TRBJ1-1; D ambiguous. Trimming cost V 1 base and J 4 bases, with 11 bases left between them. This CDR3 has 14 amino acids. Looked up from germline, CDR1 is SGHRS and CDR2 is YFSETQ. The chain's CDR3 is CASSLLASSTEAFF. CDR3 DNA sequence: TGCGCCAGCAGCTTGTTGGCGTCGAGCACTGAAGCTTTCTTT.

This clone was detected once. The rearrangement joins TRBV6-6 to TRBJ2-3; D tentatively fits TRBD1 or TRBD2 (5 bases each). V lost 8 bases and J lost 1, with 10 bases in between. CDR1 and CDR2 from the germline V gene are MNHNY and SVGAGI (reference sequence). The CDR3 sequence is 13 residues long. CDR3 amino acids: CASGTFGTDTQYF. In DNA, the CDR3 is TGTGCCAGCGGGACGTTCGGCACAGATACGCAGTATTTT.

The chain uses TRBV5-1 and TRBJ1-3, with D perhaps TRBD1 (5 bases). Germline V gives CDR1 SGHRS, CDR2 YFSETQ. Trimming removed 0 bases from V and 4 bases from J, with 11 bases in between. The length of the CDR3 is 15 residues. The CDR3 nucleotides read TGCGCCAGCAGCTTGGTTGAGGGGTCGGGAAACACCATATATTTT. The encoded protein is CASSLVEGSGNTIYF.

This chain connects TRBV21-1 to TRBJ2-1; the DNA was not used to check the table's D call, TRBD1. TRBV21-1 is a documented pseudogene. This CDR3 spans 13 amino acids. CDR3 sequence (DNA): TGTGCCAGCAGCGCCTCTAGGGGCCATGAGCAGTTCTTC. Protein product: CASSASRGHEQFF.

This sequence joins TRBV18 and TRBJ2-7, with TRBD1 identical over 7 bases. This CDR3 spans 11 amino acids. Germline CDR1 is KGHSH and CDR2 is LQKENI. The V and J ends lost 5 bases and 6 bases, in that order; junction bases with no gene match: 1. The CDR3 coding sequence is TGTGCCAGCTCAAACAGGGGCGAGCAGTACTTC. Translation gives CASSNRGEQYF.

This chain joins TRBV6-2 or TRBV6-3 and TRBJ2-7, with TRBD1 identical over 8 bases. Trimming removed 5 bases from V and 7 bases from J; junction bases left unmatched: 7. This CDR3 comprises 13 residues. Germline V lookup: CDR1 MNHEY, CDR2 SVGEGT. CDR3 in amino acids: CASSEDRVGEQYF. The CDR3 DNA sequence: TGTGCCAGCAGTGAGGACAGGGTGGGAGAGCAGTACTTC.

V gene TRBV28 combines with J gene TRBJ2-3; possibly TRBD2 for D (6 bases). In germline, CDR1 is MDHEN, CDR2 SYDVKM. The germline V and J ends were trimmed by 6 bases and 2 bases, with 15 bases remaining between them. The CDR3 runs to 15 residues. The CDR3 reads CASSLRDSNTDTQYF. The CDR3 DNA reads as TGTGCCAGCAGCCTCCGGGACTCTAACACAGATACGCAGTATTTT.

CDR3 protein: CASSIESGLYGYTF. CDR3 sequence (DNA): TGTGCCAGTAGTATAGAATCAGGACTCTATGGCTACACCTTC. The chain carries TRBV19 and TRBJ1-2; D not resolved. Germline-derived CDR1 and CDR2 are LNHDA and SQIVND (reference sequence). V lost 0 bases, J lost 4 bases, and 9 bases lay in between. The CDR3 totals 14 residues.

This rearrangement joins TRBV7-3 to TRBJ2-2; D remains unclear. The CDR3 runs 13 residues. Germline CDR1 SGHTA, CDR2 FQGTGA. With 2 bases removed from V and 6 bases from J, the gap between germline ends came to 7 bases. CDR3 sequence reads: CASSLLSAGELFF. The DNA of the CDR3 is TGTGCCAGCAGCTTACTTTCGGCCGGGGAGCTGTTTTTT.